This TCR beta chain was recorded in a study of chemoradiotherapy in HPV16-positive cancers. At the level of the study: Functional T-cell assays on a couple of HPV16-positive patients' cells defined candidate HPV-specific clones and common TCR motifs.

Over chemoradiotherapy, repertoires were sampled more than once. The CDR3 consists of 12 residues. The germline CDR1 and CDR2 sequences are SGHTA and FQGTGA. V was clipped by 5 bases and J by 5 bases, with 8 bases between them. The table came from immunoSEQ multiplex PCR; TCRdb's copy has only in-frame clones and leaves some out. This table has about 12,000 clones, approximately 75% appearing once. The V call is TRBV7-3, the J call TRBJ2-3; D is undetermined. The TCR was taken from a human donor with HPV-associated anogenital cancer. The specimen was taken from a patient who underwent chemoradiotherapy. The DNA of the CDR3 is TGTGCCAGCAGCGACTCGAGAGATACGCAGTATTTT. Protein: CASSDSRDTQYF.